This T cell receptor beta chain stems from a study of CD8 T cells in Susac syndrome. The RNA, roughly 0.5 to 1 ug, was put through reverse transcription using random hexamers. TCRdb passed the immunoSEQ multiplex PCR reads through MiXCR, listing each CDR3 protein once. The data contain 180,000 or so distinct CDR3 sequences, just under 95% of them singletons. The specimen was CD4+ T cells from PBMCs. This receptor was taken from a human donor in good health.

The CDR3, as DNA: TGCAGCGTAGATATAGACAGTCCCTACGAGCAGTACTTC. Its translation is CSVDIDSPYEQYF. The V gene is TRBV29-1, the J gene TRBJ2-7; a possible D gene is TRBD1 (5 bases). Germline CDR1 and CDR2: SQVTM and ANQGSEA. V shed 6 bases and J shed 2 bases, with 14 bases lying between them. The CDR3 totals 13 residues.